This passage covers 10 T cell receptor beta chains from one sample sequenced in a study of T cell responses to AZD1222 COVID-19 vaccine. Sequencing used immunoSEQ multiplex PCR; TCRdb keeps in-frame clones, though not all of them. The data contain approximately 130,000 clones, roughly nine tenths of them singletons. This specimen was peripheral blood, taken 28 days after the second AZD1222 dose. The origin of the receptors is an adult who received the AZD1222 COVID-19 vaccine.

This clone has just one count. This sequence joins TRBV27 and TRBJ2-7, with a possible D match to TRBD1 (6 bases). This CDR3 contains 17 residues. V was shortened by 5 bases and J by 2 bases, with 22 bases between the two germline ends. The germline V gene encodes CDR1 MNHEY and CDR2 SMNVEV (reference sequence). CDR3 DNA: TGTGCCAGCAGTACCCTCGACAGGATAGGTAGGGCCTACGAGCAGTACTTC. Encoded protein: CASSTLDRIGRAYEQYF.

The rearrangement links TRBV2 to TRBJ2-2; TRBD1 might be the D (6 bases). V was cut by 1 base and J by 8 bases, with 8 bases left in between. The CDR3 is 13 amino acids. CDR1 and CDR2 (germline): SNHLY, FYNNEI. The CDR3 DNA reads TGTGCCAGCAGTGAAGAGGGGGAGGGGGAGCTGTTTTTT. It encodes CASSEEGEGELFF.

V and J are TRBV10-3 and TRBJ1-2, with TRBD1 as a possible D gene (5 bases). CDR3 length equals 16 residues. The V end was cut by 2 bases, the J end by 0 bases, with 13 bases between. Per germline, CDR1 ENHRY and CDR2 SYGVKD. This CDR3 reads CAISEQGATSNYGYTF. Written as DNA, the CDR3 is TGTGCCATCAGTGAGCAGGGAGCTACCTCTAACTATGGCTACACCTTC.

This clone was seen a few times. V and J are TRBV30 and TRBJ2-5, with TRBD1 identical over 10 bases. The CDR3 covers 14 residues. The junction had 9 bases not matched to a gene; V was cut back by 6 bases and J by 5 bases. CDR1 GTSNPN and CDR2 SVGIG come from the germline V gene (reference sequence). The CDR3 region has the DNA TGTGCCTGCCAACCCAGGGACAGGGGTGAGACCCAGTACTTC. This sequence encodes CACQPRDRGETQYF.

This CDR3 reads CASSDLAGGTDTQYF. The CDR3 DNA reads TGTGCCAGCAGTGACCTGGCGGGGGGCACAGATACGCAGTATTTT. The rearrangement links TRBV6-1 to TRBJ2-3; 7 bases map to TRBD2. Unmatched junction bases numbered 4, after V lost 3 bases and J lost 1 base. Germline loops: CDR1 MNHNS, CDR2 SASEGT. CDR3 length equals 15 residues.

The chain couples TRBV2 to TRBJ1-3, with TRBD1 matching over 9 bases. CDR1 and CDR2 (germline): SNHLY, FYNNEI. V was pared by 6 bases and J by 0 bases, with 3 bases of the junction left unmatched. The CDR3 spans 15 residues. The CDR3 is CASREDRGSGNTIYF. Here the CDR3 DNA reads TGTGCCAGCAGAGAGGACAGGGGCTCTGGAAACACCATATATTTT.

The J gene is TRBJ1-2, the V gene TRBV3-1 (or the pseudogene TRBV3-2), with TRBD1 identical over 9 bases. Germline V CDR1 and CDR2: LGHDT, YNNKEL (reference sequence). The CDR3 has 15 residues. V was clipped by 4 bases and J by 5 bases; unmatched bases: 8. CDR3 in amino acids: CASSPNTGTGYGYTF. The CDR3, as DNA: TGTGCCAGCAGCCCTAACACCGGGACAGGGTATGGCTACACCTTC.

The chain carries TRBV7-9 and TRBJ2-6; the D is unclear. CDR3 size: 14 residues. Trimming removed 5 bases at V and 5 bases at J, with 10 bases between. Per the germline V gene, CDR1 is SEHNR and CDR2 is FQNEAQ (reference sequence). The CDR3 bases are TGTGCCAGCAGCCTTCCCGTTAGGGCCAACGTCCTGACTTTC. It yields the protein CASSLPVRANVLTF. Full variable domain (missing parts from reference TRBV7-9 and TRBJ2-6): DTGVSQNPRHKITKRGQNVTFRCDPISEHNRLYWYRQTLGQGPEFLTYFQNEAQLEKSRLLSDRFSAERPKGSFSTLEIQRTEQGDSAMYLCASSLPVRANVLTFGAGSRLTVL.

In nucleotides, the CDR3 is TGTGCCAGTAGTAGTAACGGGGCCCGGCAGCCCCAGCATTTT. Its translation: CASSSNGARQPQHF. The chain joins TRBV19 to TRBJ1-5, with D possibly TRBD1 on 5 matching bases. The CDR3 spans 14 residues. V was cut by 4 bases and J by 7 bases, with 14 bases left in between. Germline CDR1 reads LNHDA; CDR2 reads SQIVND (reference sequence).

The chain links TRBV10-2 to TRBJ2-3, with D possibly being TRBD1 (5 bases). The germline V and J ends were trimmed by 4 bases and 5 bases, with 13 bases remaining between them. CDR1 WSHSY and CDR2 SAAADI come from the germline V gene. CDR3 length equals 14 residues. CDR3 sequence reads: CASSGAHTGDTQYF. CDR3 coding DNA: TGCGCCAGCAGTGGGGCCCACACAGGAGATACGCAGTATTTT.